The 26 T cell receptor beta chains presented below share a single source sample, sequenced in a study of Tregs in tolerant kidney transplant recipients. Produced via immunoSEQ multiplex PCR; TCRdb's table is partial and in-frame only. The repertoire holds about 3,900 clones, with 70% to 90% as singletons. The sequenced sample was Tregs from blood, obtained before the transplant. These receptor sequences come from a human donor who received a combined kidney and bone marrow transplant.

The chain employs TRBV29-1 and TRBJ2-3, with TRBD2 identical over 7 bases. Germline V gene data show CDR1 as SQVTM and CDR2 as ANQGSEA. This CDR3 is 13 amino acids long. V was clipped by 4 bases and J by 2 bases; unmatched bases: 3. This CDR3 is CSVGRGSTDTQYF. The DNA of the CDR3 is TGCAGCGTTGGGCGGGGGTCCACAGATACGCAGTATTTT.

The rearrangement uses TRBV7-2 and TRBJ2-7; 7 nucleotides align to TRBD1. CDR1 SGHTA and CDR2 FQGNSA come from the germline V gene. CDR3 length equals 13 residues. After removal of 4 bases from V and 3 bases from J, the junction contained 3 bases not matched to a gene. The CDR3 DNA is TGTGCCAGCAGCTATGACAGGGACTACGAGCAGTACTTC. This sequence encodes CASSYDRDYEQYF.

This chain uses TRBV9 with TRBJ2-7, with 8 bases matching TRBD2. The CDR3 runs to 15 residues. V dropped 4 bases and J dropped 3; count of bases not matched to a gene: 9. Germline CDR1 and CDR2: SGDLS and YYNGEE. CDR3 nucleotides: TGTGCCAGCAGCCCGACTAGCGCTAGAATCTACGAGCAGTACTTC. Amino acids: CASSPTSARIYEQYF.

The J gene is TRBJ2-7, the V gene TRBV6-5; 13 bases are a match to TRBD2. The CDR3 totals 15 residues. The junction had 4 bases not matched to a gene; V was cut back by 5 bases and J by 3 bases. CDR1 is MNHEY, CDR2 SVGAGI, per germline. CDR3 nucleotide sequence: TGTGCCAGCAGTACCCGGACTAGCGGGGGCTACGAGCAGTACTTC. Protein product: CASSTRTSGGYEQYF.

This clone is a singleton in its sample. The V gene is TRBV7-2, the J gene TRBJ2-5; 7 nucleotides align to TRBD2. In germline, CDR1 is SGHTA, CDR2 FQGNSA. This CDR3 has 16 residues. The V segment lost 3 bases and the J segment 0 bases; nucleotides outside the gene matches: 7. CDR3 protein: CASSLNLGGNQETQYF. The CDR3 DNA reads as TGTGCCAGCAGCTTGAACTTGGGGGGGAACCAAGAGACCCAGTACTTC.

J is TRBJ1-1 and V is TRBV5-1; possibly TRBD1 for D (6 bases). Germline V gene lookup returns CDR1 SGHRS and CDR2 YFSETQ. With 1 base removed from V and 5 bases from J, the gap between germline ends came to 15 bases. This CDR3 spans 15 amino acids. DNA of the CDR3: TGCGCCAGCAGCTTGTCTGGGGGCGAGCGAACTGAAGCTTTCTTT. As protein: CASSLSGGERTEAFF.

This chain joins TRBV27 and TRBJ2-1, with 10 nucleotides matching TRBD2. This CDR3 comprises 14 residues. Germline-derived CDR1 and CDR2 are MNHEY and SMNVEV (reference sequence). Trimming removed 2 bases from V and 11 bases from J; junction bases left unmatched: 6. CDR3 sequence: CASSLRSSGRKQFF. CDR3 nucleotide sequence: TGTGCCAGCAGTTTACGGTCTAGCGGGAGAAAGCAGTTCTTC.

DNA for the CDR3: TGTGCCAGTAGTATCGCGGGCGGGACCGGGGAGCTGTTTTTT. Amino acid sequence: CASSIAGGTGELFF. The chain carries TRBV19 and TRBJ2-2; maybe TRBD2 (5 bases). Germline CDR1 reads LNHDA; CDR2 reads SQIVND (reference sequence). The CDR3 length is 14 residues. V was cut by 3 bases and J by 5 bases, with 10 bases left in between.

The rearrangement uses TRBV2 and TRBJ2-1; 9 positions match TRBD2. The CDR3 contains 14 residues. Per germline, CDR1 SNHLY and CDR2 FYNNEI. V shed 4 bases, J shed 5 bases, and the junction held 3 bases outside the gene matches. CDR3 DNA: TGTGCCAGCAGTGGGCTAGCGGGAAACAATGAGCAGTTCTTC. It yields the protein CASSGLAGNNEQFF.

This clone was seen just once. CDR3 bases: TGTGCCAGCAGCTTAGATCAGGGGTCCTACAATGAGCAGTTCTTC. This codes for CASSLDQGSYNEQFF. The V gene is TRBV7-2, the J gene TRBJ2-1; maybe TRBD1 (6 bases). Germline V gene lookup returns CDR1 SGHTA and CDR2 FQGNSA. The CDR3 extends over 15 amino acids. V lost 1 base and J 1 base, leaving 8 bases between the germline ends.

This sequence joins TRBV18 and TRBJ1-1, with D maybe TRBD1 (6 bases). Germline-derived CDR1 and CDR2 are KGHSH and LQKENI. The CDR3 is 14 amino acids. V dropped 3 bases and J dropped 1 base, with 9 bases sitting between them. The CDR3 sequence is CASSPGTPNTEAFF. CDR3 coding DNA: TGTGCCAGCTCACCGGGGACACCGAACACTGAAGCTTTCTTT.

The chain couples TRBV7-9 to TRBJ2-1; 11 bases agree with TRBD2. CDR1 and CDR2 (germline): SEHNR, FQNEAQ (reference sequence). The trim removed 2 bases at V and 10 bases at J, leaving 10 bases unmatched. This CDR3 is built from 16 residues. The CDR3 coding sequence is TGTGCCAGCAGCTTAAAGACTAGCGGGATACAAGGGGAGCAGTTCTTC. Translated, it gives CASSLKTSGIQGEQFF.

This clone was seen once. V is TRBV7-6 and J is TRBJ2-7, with 10 positions matching TRBD1. The trim removed 5 bases at V and 3 bases at J, leaving 7 bases unmatched. Looked up from germline, CDR1 is SGHVS and CDR2 is FNYEAQ. The CDR3 length is 15 residues. CDR3 bases: TGTGCCAGCAGCCCTCAGACAGGGGGCTTCTACGAGCAGTACTTC. This sequence encodes CASSPQTGGFYEQYF.

This chain links TRBV9 with TRBJ2-3; D might be TRBD2 (6 bases). Trimming cost V 0 bases and J 8 bases, with 16 bases left between them. CDR1 is SGDLS and CDR2 is YYNGEE in the germline V gene. This CDR3 has 15 residues. The CDR3 is CASSVVEGNFGTQYF. The DNA for the CDR3 is TGTGCCAGCAGCGTAGTGGAGGGAAATTTTGGTACGCAGTATTTT.

V usage is TRBV28 and J usage is TRBJ2-7, with a tentative D call TRBD1 (5 bases). The V gene's germline CDR1 is MDHEN and CDR2 SYDVKM. This CDR3 spans 14 amino acids. Trimming left V 5 bases short and J 3 bases short, with 14 bases between. CDR3 sequence reads: CASSGAGFIYEQYF. In DNA, the CDR3 is TGTGCCAGCAGTGGGGCAGGGTTCATCTACGAGCAGTACTTC.

The chain combines TRBV5-6 with TRBJ2-3, with TRBD2 identical over 7 bases. The J segment lost 4 bases and the V segment lost 2 bases, leaving 4 bases of the junction unmatched. Germline CDR1 and CDR2: SGHDT and YYEEEE. The CDR3 spans 14 residues. The CDR3 region is CASSFAGVSDTQYF. CDR3 nucleotide sequence: TGTGCCAGCAGCTTTGCGGGAGTCTCAGATACGCAGTATTTT.

V usage is TRBV28 and J usage is TRBJ2-7; 7 bases map to TRBD1. Germline V gene lookup returns CDR1 MDHEN and CDR2 SYDVKM. The CDR3 runs 16 residues. J gave up 2 bases and V 4 bases, and 11 bases lay outside the gene matches. The CDR3 spells CASSSQSGQLTYEQYF. DNA of the CDR3: TGTGCCAGCAGTTCACAATCGGGACAGCTTACCTACGAGCAGTACTTC.

The chain links TRBV6-6 to TRBJ2-7; 7 nucleotides agree with TRBD1. Trimming took 6 bases from V and 2 from J; bases not matched to a gene: 10. CDR1 is MNHNY and CDR2 is SVGAGI in the germline V gene (reference sequence). The CDR3 is 15 amino acids. CDR3 amino acids: CASRPPTGQPYEQYF. In DNA, the CDR3 is TGTGCCAGCAGACCCCCCACGGGACAGCCCTACGAGCAGTACTTC.

The chain is built from TRBV7-8 and TRBJ2-7; 9 bases fit TRBD2. CDR1 is SGHVS and CDR2 is FQNEAQ in the germline V gene. The V gene end was trimmed by 5 bases and the J gene end by 4 bases; junction bases not matched to a gene: 15. The CDR3 has 17 amino acids. The CDR3: CASSPLVVAGVLYEQYF. DNA for the CDR3: TGTGCCAGCAGCCCCCTGGTAGTAGCGGGAGTTCTATACGAGCAGTACTTC.

The chain employs TRBV10-3 and TRBJ1-5, with D unresolved. With 4 bases removed from V and 5 bases from J, the gap between germline ends came to 9 bases. Germline CDR1 ENHRY, CDR2 SYGVKD. The length of the CDR3 is 13 residues. CDR3 region: CAISALVDQPQHF. The CDR3 nucleotides are TGTGCCATCAGTGCTTTGGTAGATCAGCCCCAGCATTTT.

The chain has TRBV28 and TRBJ1-5, with D tentatively TRBD1 (6 bases). V was trimmed by 1 base and J by 7 bases, leaving 17 bases between them. CDR3 size: 16 residues. The germline V gene has CDR1 MDHEN and CDR2 SYDVKM. The CDR3 nucleotides read TGTGCCAGCAGTTTATTCCCCCACAGGGTACGGCAGCCCCAGCATTTT. Protein: CASSLFPHRVRQPQHF. Combining the CDR3 with reference TRBV28 and TRBJ1-5 gives the whole variable domain DVKVTQSSRYLVKRTGEKVFLECVQDMDHENMFWYRQDPGLGLRLIYFSYDVKMKEKGDIPEGYSVSREKKERFSLILESASTNQTSMYLCASSLFPHRVRQPQHFGDGTRLSIL.

V is TRBV5-6 and J is TRBJ1-1; TRBD1 aligns across 8 bases. This CDR3 region has 14 residues. Losses at the gene ends were 2 bases for V and 11 bases for J; bases not matched to a gene: 11. Germline V CDR1 and CDR2: SGHDT, YYEEEE. The CDR3 DNA follows: TGTGCCAGCAGCTTCGGGCGGACAGGGCCTACGGCTTTCTTT. Translation: CASSFGRTGPTAFF.

The chain is built from TRBV18 and TRBJ2-1; unclear D gene. The CDR3 loop spans 16 amino acids. CDR1 and CDR2 (germline): KGHSH, LQKENI. The V end lost 3 bases, the J end lost 5 bases, and 17 bases lay between the germline ends. The CDR3 spells CASSPFGPTVDNEQFF. The DNA for the CDR3 is TGTGCCAGCTCACCTTTCGGTCCTACCGTCGACAATGAGCAGTTCTTC.

The chain joins TRBV5-6 to TRBJ2-3, with 15 bases lining up with TRBD2. The CDR3 loop spans 15 amino acids. Per germline, CDR1 SGHDT and CDR2 YYEEEE. J was trimmed by 2 bases and V by 7 bases; bases with no gene match: 2. This CDR3 reads CASGLAGGFTDTQYF. CDR3 coding DNA: TGTGCCAGCGGACTAGCGGGAGGGTTCACAGATACGCAGTATTTT. The full variable domain, with the rest looked up from reference TRBV5-6 and TRBJ2-3, is DAGVTQSPTHLIKTRGQQVTLRCSPKSGHDTVSWYQQALGQGPQFIFQYYEEEERQRGNFPDRFSGHQFPNYSSELNVNALLLGDSALYLCASGLAGGFTDTQYFGPGTRLTVL.

V gene TRBV6-4 combines with J gene TRBJ1-1; maybe TRBD1 (6 bases). The germline V gene encodes CDR1 MRHNA and CDR2 SNTAGT. There are 13 residues in the CDR3. Trimming left V 5 bases short and J 3 bases short, with 10 bases between. The CDR3 here is CASSYTGHTEAFF. CDR3 DNA sequence: TGTGCCAGCAGTTATACAGGGCACACTGAAGCTTTCTTT.

The count of this clone is one. The chain couples TRBV29-1 to TRBJ2-3; 7 bases are shared with TRBD2. The trim removed 7 bases at V and 2 bases at J, leaving 9 bases unmatched. The germline V gene has CDR1 SQVTM and CDR2 ANQGSEA. The CDR3 spans 14 residues. The CDR3 DNA reads as TGCAGCGGGGGGAGGGCGGAGAACACAGATACGCAGTATTTT. This translates into CSGGRAENTDTQYF.